This record looks at one T cell receptor beta chain sequence and its context. What it binds is not known. TCRdb's copy holds only in-frame clones and misses some; the assay was immunoSEQ multiplex PCR. The data hold about 2 million clones, with approximately 94% observed a single time. These data are taken from a study of shared clonotypes between healthy human individuals. It was CD45RO-negative cells, positively selected for CCR7, that made up naive CD8 cells, with terminally differentiated effector memory CD45RA+ cells excluded. Donors, healthy HIV-negative adults, lacked recent acute infections or vaccinations. The ends lost 4 bases at V and 0 bases at J; junction bases unmatched: 5. The CDR3 contains 16 residues. Per germline, CDR1 MGHRA and CDR2 YSYEKL. Study results and limitations: An expected dependence of interdonor clonotype sharing on sequencing depth was noted.

Sequencing was done on a sample of naive CD8+ T cells sorted from blood. The sequence came from a man younger than 35 in good health. V is TRBV4-1 and J is TRBJ2-3; 9 bases fit TRBD2. CDR3 nucleotide sequence: TGCGCCAGCAGCCTTTTAGCGGGAGCGAGCACAGATACGCAGTATTTT. Encoded protein: CASSLLAGASTDTQYF.